A single sample gave rise to the 14 T cell receptor beta chains below, sequenced in a study of blood T cell repertoires in COVID-19. Assay: immunoSEQ multiplex PCR; the TCRdb copy retains only in-frame clones and omits some. The sample carries some 150,000 clones, about 80% recorded once. Sequenced sample: peripheral blood. These receptors were collected from a human donor in a cohort sampled during active COVID-19.

Remarks on this clone: An end of the junction differs from the germline gene, which may be a read error. This chain joins TRBV7-3 and TRBJ2-7, with 8 bases aligning to TRBD1. CDR3 length: 14 amino acids. Looked up from germline, CDR1 is SGHTA and CDR2 is FQGTGA. In DNA, the CDR3 is TGTGCCAGCAGCCCCGGGACAGGCTCCTTCGAGCAGTACTTC. As protein: CASSPGTGSFEQYF.

The V gene is TRBV7-6, the J gene TRBJ2-7; 8 bases agree with TRBD1. Losses at the gene ends were 1 base for V and 3 bases for J; bases not matched to a gene: 14. This CDR3 spans 18 amino acids. Germline assignment: CDR1 SGHVS and CDR2 FNYEAQ. The CDR3 bases are TGTGCCAGCAGCTTAGAGGGTTGGGGGACAGGTCCCCTCTACGAGCAGTACTTC. It codes for CASSLEGWGTGPLYEQYF.

The J gene is TRBJ1-2, the V gene TRBV28; perhaps TRBD1 as D (5 bases). V was pared by 11 bases and J by 8 bases, with 18 bases between. There are 12 residues in the CDR3. The germline gives CDR1 MDHEN, CDR2 SYDVKM. The CDR3, as DNA: TGTGCCTTGGGTCGGGGGATAGGAGGCTACACCTTC. Its protein is CALGRGIGGYTF.

The chain carries TRBV12-1 and TRBJ2-1; the listed D gene, TRBD2, was not tested against the DNA. TRBV12-1 is reported as a pseudogene. The CDR3 is made up of 15 amino acids. The CDR3 DNA is TGTGCCAGCAGAGTACTATTAGCGGGAAACAATGAGCAGTTCTTC. Amino acids: CASRVLLAGNNEQFF.

The gene calls are TRBV11-3 and TRBJ2-3, with 7 positions matching TRBD2. V lost 5 bases to trimming and J lost 8 bases; unmatched junction nucleotides: 4. This CDR3 is built from 12 residues. CDR1 and CDR2 from the germline V gene are SGHNT and YENEEA. The DNA of the CDR3 is TGTGCCAGCAGCGACTGGGGGGGTACGCAGTATTTT. Translation gives CASSDWGGTQYF.

In DNA form, the CDR3 reads TGTGCCAGCAGCCGAACACCGAATGGGCCCCAGCATTTT. It yields the protein CASSRTPNGPQHF. The J gene is TRBJ1-5, the V gene TRBV3-1 (or the pseudogene TRBV3-2); D uncertain. With 4 bases removed from V and 9 bases from J, the gap between germline ends came to 13 bases. This CDR3 is built from 13 residues. CDR1 is LGHDT and CDR2 is YNNKEL in the germline V gene (reference sequence).

The chain is built from TRBV5-6 and TRBJ2-2; a possible D gene is TRBD1 (5 bases). Trimming took 5 bases from V and 3 from J, leaving 17 bases between them. The germline CDR1 and CDR2 sequences are SGHDT and YYEEEE. The CDR3 has 16 residues. The CDR3 coding sequence is TGTGCCAGCAGTTTCAACAGGATTGGAGACACCGGGGAGCTGTTTTTT. This codes for CASSFNRIGDTGELFF.

This sequence joins TRBV5-4 and TRBJ1-2, with TRBD1 as a possible D gene (5 bases). Germline-derived CDR1 and CDR2 are SGHNT and YYREEE (reference sequence). V lost 0 bases and J 3 bases, leaving 9 bases between the germline ends. This CDR3 is 14 amino acids long. CDR3 DNA: TGTGCCAGCAGCTTGGGGGGGGTAGACTATGGCTACACCTTC. Translation gives CASSLGGVDYGYTF.

This chain joins TRBV2 and TRBJ1-3, with 7 nucleotides matching TRBD1. The V gene end was trimmed by 3 bases and the J gene end by 6 bases; junction bases not matched to a gene: 2. The CDR3 extends over 13 amino acids. Germline V lookup: CDR1 SNHLY, CDR2 FYNNEI. In DNA, the CDR3 is TGTGCCAGCAGTGACGACAGGGAAAACACCATATATTTT. This gives the protein CASSDDRENTIYF.

The sample holds a few counts of this clone. The chain employs TRBV19 and TRBJ1-5; D ambiguous. Germline CDR1 is LNHDA and CDR2 is SQIVND (reference sequence). This CDR3 comprises 13 residues. Trimming left V 7 bases short and J 8 bases short, with 15 bases between. The CDR3 protein is CASTPTGIEPQHF. The CDR3 DNA reads as TGTGCCAGTACACCTACGGGGATAGAGCCCCAGCATTTT. Based on the CDR3 plus reference TRBV19 and TRBJ1-5, the full variable domain is DGGITQSPKYLFRKEGQNVTLSCEQNLNHDAMYWYRQDPGQGLRLIYYSQIVNDFQKGDIAEGYSVSREKKESFPLTVTSAQKNPTAFYLCASTPTGIEPQHFGDGTRLSIL.

The chain joins TRBV4-1 to TRBJ2-3; TRBD2 aligns across 14 bases. The germline gives CDR1 MGHRA, CDR2 YSYEKL. This CDR3 has 18 residues. V trimming: 6 bases; J trimming: 0 bases; junction bases outside the gene matches: 8. The CDR3 coding sequence is TGCGCCAGCAGTCAGACTAGCGGGGGGGCCGGCAGCACAGATACGCAGTATTTT. Its protein product is CASSQTSGGAGSTDTQYF.

This rearrangement joins TRBV2 to TRBJ2-6, with TRBD1 as a possible D gene (6 bases). Germline CDR1 is SNHLY and CDR2 is FYNNEI. Between the trimmed V and J ends, which lost 7 bases and 0 bases, there was a span of 13 bases. This CDR3 contains 16 residues. This chain's CDR3 is CASKRTAYSGANVLTF. CDR3 nucleotide sequence: TGTGCCAGCAAGCGGACAGCCTACTCTGGGGCCAACGTCCTGACTTTC.

This clone was recorded a few times. The chain joins TRBV19 to TRBJ2-1, with D uncertain. Trimming removed 10 bases at V and 4 bases at J, with 8 bases between. The CDR3 contains 11 residues. Germline V CDR1 and CDR2: LNHDA, SQIVND (reference sequence). The CDR3 region is CATTSYNEQFF. Written as DNA, the CDR3 is TGTGCCACCACTTCGTACAATGAGCAGTTCTTC.

This clone was observed a single time. This chain links TRBV27 with TRBJ2-5, with D perhaps matching TRBD2 (6 bases). This CDR3 has 12 amino acids. The V and J ends lost 5 bases and 7 bases respectively, with 11 bases between them. CDR1 and CDR2 from the germline V gene are MNHEY and SMNVEV (reference sequence). CDR3 sequence (DNA): TGTGCCAGCAGTGCGGGGTTGGGGACCCAGTACTTC. Protein product: CASSAGLGTQYF.